These T cell receptor beta chains were read from a single sample in a study of cytomegalovirus exposure and HLA in healthy donors. Profiled with immunoSEQ multiplex PCR; TCRdb holds only in-frame clones, not every one. The sample shows some 150,000 clones, about 83% of them seen only once. Input material: PBMCs. The receptors originated from a woman in her twenties or thirties in good health and CMV-seronegative. The CDR3 runs from the conserved cysteine through the conserved F or W. D genes are given only for firm matches. The listing skips clone size in some rows; elsewhere it reads once, few, many or a size class.

d_gene	j_gene	v_gene	abundance	CDR3aa	CDR3nt
.	TRBJ1-3	TRBV6-4	few	CASSDGGAIYF	TGTGCCAGCAGTGACGGAGGGGCCATATATTTT
.	TRBJ1-2	TRBV7-2	.	CASSLRQVVLYGYTF	TGTGCCAGCAGCTTACGACAGGTCGTTTTATATGGCTACACCTTC
.	TRBJ1-5	TRBV6-1	.	CASSAEEGTYQPQHF	TGTGCCAGCAGTGCGGAAGAGGGCACCTATCAGCCCCAGCATTTT
.	TRBJ2-7	TRBV19	.	CASRGSHEQYF	TGTGCCAGTAGGGGTAGCCACGAGCAGTACTTC
TRBD2	TRBJ2-7	TRBV4-3	.	CASSLNSGGTPYEQYF	TGCGCCAGCAGCCTCAATAGCGGGGGGACTCCTTACGAGCAGTACTTC
TRBD2	TRBJ2-1	TRBV12-5	.	CASSPTSAASYNEQFF	TGTGCTAGTTCACCTACTAGCGCCGCCTCCTACAATGAGCAGTTCTTC
.	TRBJ2-7	TRBV5-1	.	CASSPRDSAYEQYF	TGCGCCAGCAGCCCGCGGGACAGCGCCTACGAGCAGTACTTC
.	TRBJ2-7	TRBV5-1	.	CASTELNEQYF	TGCGCCAGCACGGAGTTGAACGAGCAGTACTTC
TRBD2	TRBJ2-1	TRBV4-1	.	CASSQVLAGAYNEQFF	TGCGCCAGCAGCCAAGTATTAGCGGGAGCCTACAATGAGCAGTTCTTC
.	TRBJ2-7	TRBV27	.	CASSITGPDSYEQYF	TGTGCCAGCAGTATAACAGGGCCCGACTCCTACGAGCAGTACTTC
.	TRBJ2-1	TRBV6-4	.	CASSDWNGNEQFF	TGTGCCAGCAGTGACTGGAACGGGAATGAGCAGTTCTTC
.	TRBJ2-7	TRBV27	.	CASSFWEQGYEQYF	TGTGCCAGCAGTTTTTGGGAACAGGGCTACGAGCAGTACTTC
.	TRBJ1-3	TRBV9	.	CASSQLGLHSGNTIYF	TGTGCCAGCAGCCAACTAGGGTTACACTCTGGAAACACCATATATTTT
TRBD1	TRBJ2-7	TRBV4-3	.	CASSPTPTGGRTEQYF	TGCGCCAGCAGCCCCACCCCAACAGGGGGTCGGACAGAGCAGTACTTC
TRBD2	TRBJ2-3	TRBV11-1	.	CASSRVGTSGRLDTQYF	TGTGCCAGCAGCCGCGTCGGGACTAGCGGGAGGTTAGATACGCAGTATTTT
TRBD1	TRBJ1-1	TRBV5-1	.	CASSLVMDRERPAFF	TGCGCCAGCAGCTTGGTCATGGACAGGGAAAGGCCAGCTTTCTTT
.	TRBJ2-7	TRBV28	.	CASSLRYEQYF	TGTGCCAGCAGCTTGCGCTACGAGCAGTACTTC
TRBD1	TRBJ2-7	TRBV6-5	.	CASSDRAAGYEQYF	TGTGCCAGCAGCGACAGGGCAGCAGGGTACGAACAGTACTTC
.	TRBJ1-1	TRBV20-1	.	CSARQNTEAFF	TGCAGTGCTAGACAGAACACTGAAGCTTTCTTT
TRBD1	TRBJ1-3	TRBV2	.	CASRADRGNYGNTIYF	TGTGCCAGCAGAGCGGACAGGGGAAATTACGGAAACACCATATATTTT
TRBD2	TRBJ2-5	TRBV7-8	.	CASSLTSGRGDQYF	TGTGCCAGCAGCTTGACTAGCGGGAGGGGGGACCAGTACTTC
TRBD2	TRBJ2-3	TRBV28	once	CASSLLAGTSTDTQYF	TGTGCCAGCAGTTTGCTAGCGGGAACTAGCACAGATACGCAGTATTTT
.	TRBJ1-3	TRBV7-4	.	CASSQFTGGNTIYF	TGTGCCAGCAGCCAATTTACGGGTGGAAACACCATATATTTT
.	TRBJ2-1	TRBV5-1	once	CASSLSSSNEQFF	TGCGCCAGCAGCTTGTCATCGAGCAATGAGCAGTTCTTC
TRBD1	TRBJ2-7	TRBV27	.	CASSFLDRGGYEQYF	TGTGCCAGCAGTTTTTTGGACAGGGGAGGCTACGAGCAGTACTTC
TRBD2	TRBJ2-2	TRBV9	.	CASSKLAGGSTGELFF	TGTGCCAGCAGCAAACTAGCGGGGGGGTCCACCGGGGAGCTGTTTTTT
TRBD2	TRBJ2-3	TRBV14	once	CASSQVGGADTQYF	TGTGCCAGCAGCCAGGTGGGAGGGGCAGATACGCAGTATTTT
TRBD1	TRBJ1-4	TRBV19	.	CASSIGTGVFF	TGTGCCAGTAGTATTGGGACAGGGGTCTTTTTT